Below, one TCR beta chain is given with its context. The CDR3 runs 15 residues. In germline, CDR1 is SGHRS, CDR2 YFSETQ. Trimming removed 0 bases from V and 4 bases from J, with 13 bases in between. The data are from a study of blood T cell repertoires in COVID-19. TCRdb keeps only in-frame clones here, not all; method: immunoSEQ multiplex PCR. Of tens of thousands of clones listed, roughly 85% are singletons. This chain connects TRBV5-1 to TRBJ1-2, with D tentatively TRBD1 (5 bases). This TCR derives from a man aged 25 to 40 with acute or convalescent COVID-19. Sequencing used peripheral blood. CDR3 coding DNA: TGCGCCAGCAGCTTGGACCAGGACAACATCTATGGCTACACCTTC. Protein: CASSLDQDNIYGYTF.